A selection of T cell receptor beta chains follows, all from one sample in a study of post-analysis software for immune sequencing data. Using its own MiXCR run on the PCR reads, TCRdb lists one record per CDR3 protein. Of 750,000 to 950,000 distinct CDR3 sequences in the sample, under 60% are singletons; the top ten hold approximately 5%. Sequencing was performed on blood. These receptors were collected from a girl between 5 and 17 years old with multiple sclerosis. CDR3s leave out the opening cysteine and the closing phenylalanine or tryptophan.

TRBV28	TRBJ1-2	ATSPEMNYGYT
TRBV27	TRBJ2-1	ASKPGQSSYNEQF
TRBV20-1	TRBJ2-7	SALDRGYEQY
TRBV20-1	TRBJ1-2	SAQGDRGRFGYT
TRBV5-6	TRBJ2-1	ASSFGTSDDNEQF
TRBV7-8	TRBJ2-6	ASSSAPGGSGANVLT
TRBV11-2	-	ASSPPTGYYEQY
TRBV7-8	TRBJ1-1	ASSSDRALNTEAF
TRBV5-5	TRBJ2-3	ASSFGLAGVADTQY
TRBV6-5	TRBJ2-7	ASSYSVGRAYEQY
TRBV7-9	TRBJ1-1	ASSRGASPEAF
TRBV20-1	TRBJ2-3	SATNTFGPGGPDTQY
TRBV29-1	TRBJ2-5	SVEGLAGINQETQY
TRBV4-3	TRBJ2-5	ASSQDRMTQY
TRBV12-3/TRBV12-4	TRBJ2-1	ASRSPGRTSGRASYNEQF
TRBV5-1	-	ASSFRGDNEQY
TRBV20-1	TRBJ2-3	SAGHLQGPTDTQY
TRBV6-1	TRBJ2-1	ASSEEGTSPF
TRBV20-1	TRBJ1-2	SARNRVGGYT
TRBV11-2	TRBJ2-3	ASSGSGTPTDTQY
TRBV27	TRBJ1-2	ASSSSTDYYGYT
TRBV9	TRBJ2-7	ASSGGAGASYEQY
TRBV29-1	TRBJ1-2	SVKGARELYGYT
TRBV20-1	TRBJ2-1	SADAGRGQYNEQF
TRBV5-1	TRBJ2-1	ASRPTSGSNEQF